A selection of T cell receptor beta chains follows, all from one sample in a study of CD8 T cells in ankylosing spondylitis. TCRdb reprocessed the 5' RACE reads via MiXCR and lists one record per CDR3 protein. The data contain under 550,000 distinct CDR3 sequences, roughly 26% of them singletons. Sequenced input: blood, either unsorted or a sorted T cell fraction (not recorded which). The receptors here all came from a male donor with ankylosing spondylitis. The CDR3 runs from the conserved cysteine through the conserved F or W. A D gene is named only where the DNA matches it firmly. Clone size, where shown, is once, few, many, or a class for clones that have expanded.

D gene	V gene	J gene	clone size	CDR3 DNA	CDR3 protein
-	TRBV5-1	TRBJ2-1	-	TGCGCCAGCAGCCGAGGAGACAGACACTCCTACAATGAGCAGTTCTTC	CASSRGDRHSYNEQFF
-	TRBV25-1	TRBJ1-4	-	TGTGCCAGCACGCGGGGGGGGCTGAATAATGAAAAACTGTTTTTT	CASTRGGLNNEKLFF
TRBD1	TRBV7-2	TRBJ1-2	few	TGTGCCAGCAGCTTTGACAGGGAAGGTTCCTATGGCTACACCTTC	CASSFDREGSYGYTF
-	TRBV10-3	TRBJ1-2	-	TGTGCCATCAGTGAGGGGGTGGGTGGCTACACCTTC	CAISEGVGGYTF
-	TRBV6-1	TRBJ1-2	-	TGTGCCAGCAGCCCCAGATTCCCTAACTATGGCTACACCTTC	CASSPRFPNYGYTF
-	TRBV7-9	TRBJ1-2	-	TGTGCCAGCAGTCATCGGGACACTAACTATGGCTACACCTTC	CASSHRDTNYGYTF
-	TRBV20-1	TRBJ1-1	-	TGCAGTGCTAGTTTTGAGGGGCCCGAAGCTTTCTTT	CSASFEGPEAFF
TRBD2	TRBV11-1	TRBJ2-2	-	TGTGCCAGCAGCGAGGGGCCCGGACTAGCGGGTTACACCGGGGAGCTGTTTTTT	CASSEGPGLAGYTGELFF
-	TRBV20-1	TRBJ1-1	-	TGCAGTGCTAGTCTACGGGGAATGAACACTGAAGCTTTCTTT	CSASLRGMNTEAFF
-	TRBV27	TRBJ2-7	-	TGTGCCAGCAGTACTCGGGTAGGCGGGACCCCTTACGAGCAGTACTTC	CASSTRVGGTPYEQYF
-	TRBV20-1	TRBJ2-1	few	TGCAGTGCAACCTCTAGCGCCAACCTCTCCTACAATGAGCAGTTCTTC	CSATSSANLSYNEQFF
TRBD2	TRBV3-1	TRBJ2-1	-	TGTGCCAGCAACCATGGACTAGCGGGAGCAGATGAGCAGTTCTTC	CASNHGLAGADEQFF
-	TRBV6-6	TRBJ2-1	-	TGTGCCAGCAGTATACCAGCGCCCAAGAATGAGCAGTTCTTC	CASSIPAPKNEQFF
-	TRBV11-2	TRBJ2-2	-	TGTGCCAGCAGCCGGGACACCAACACCGGGGAGCTGTTTTTT	CASSRDTNTGELFF
-	TRBV5-1	TRBJ1-1	few	TGCGCCAGCAGCCTCAGGACAGCCCAAGGGGAAGCTTTCTTT	CASSLRTAQGEAFF
-	TRBV7-8	TRBJ2-2	-	TGTGCCAGCAGCTCCAGAGTTACAGGGCTGGACACCGGGGAGCTGTTTTTT	CASSSRVTGLDTGELFF
-	TRBV2	TRBJ1-5	few	TGTGCCAGCAGTGCATCAGGGCCGGAGCAGCCCCAGCATTTT	CASSASGPEQPQHF
TRBD2	TRBV6-1	TRBJ2-7	-	TGTGCCAGCAGAGAGACTAGCGGAGCCTCCTACGAGCAGTACTTC	CASRETSGASYEQYF
-	TRBV9	TRBJ2-2	few	TGTGCCAGCAGCGTATTAGGGCACCACACCGGGGAGCTGTTTTTT	CASSVLGHHTGELFF
TRBD2	TRBV24-1	TRBJ2-1	few	TGTGCCACCAGTGATAACCGAGGCGGGGGGTACAATGAGCAGTTCTTC	CATSDNRGGGYNEQFF
-	TRBV4-2	TRBJ1-1	few	TGTGCCAGCAGCCAAGCGACAGCGATCGAAGCTTTCTTT	CASSQATAIEAFF
TRBD1	TRBV20-1	TRBJ2-4	few	TGCAGTGCTAGAGCCGAGACAGGGCGGAACATTCAGTACTTC	CSARAETGRNIQYF
-	TRBV5-1	TRBJ1-1	many	TGCGCCAGCAGCTTGGTGGGCCGGAACACTGAAGCTTTCTTT	CASSLVGRNTEAFF
TRBD1	TRBV3-1	TRBJ1-1	few	TGTGCCAGCGGAACACAGGGGGACACTGAAGCTTTCTTT	CASGTQGDTEAFF
TRBD2	TRBV20-1	TRBJ2-1	-	TGCAGTGCTAGACCTACTAGCGGCACCTACAATGAGCAGTTCTTC	CSARPTSGTYNEQFF
TRBD1	TRBV12-3/TRBV12-4	TRBJ1-1	-	TGTGCCAGCACCCCTAGATACCGACAGGGCTCTGAAGCTTTCTTT	CASTPRYRQGSEAFF
-	TRBV15	TRBJ2-1	-	TGTGCCACCAGCAGCTTCGGAGGCTTGGAGCAGTTCTTC	CATSSFGGLEQFF
-	TRBV10-3	TRBJ2-7	-	TGTGCCATCAGTGAGATCTCCAGGGAGCAGTACTTC	CAISEISREQYF
TRBD1	TRBV5-1	TRBJ2-2	-	TGCGCCAGCAGCTTGGGACAGGGTCTCACCGGGGAGCTGTTTTTT	CASSLGQGLTGELFF
-	TRBV6-1	TRBJ1-2	-	TGTGCCAGCAGTGAGACAACAATCGGCTACACCTTC	CASSETTIGYTF
-	TRBV12-3/TRBV12-4	TRBJ2-1	few	TGTGCCAGCAGGCGGGACCCTGGGGTCAATGAGCAGTTCTTC	CASRRDPGVNEQFF
-	TRBV2	TRBJ2-1	few	TGTGCCAGCAGTGAACGCCTTGACTACAATGAGCAGTTCTTC	CASSERLDYNEQFF
-	TRBV29-1	TRBJ1-1	-	TGCAGCGTTGAAGATGGGGCAGGGGTTACTGAAGCTTTCTTT	CSVEDGAGVTEAFF
-	TRBV5-1	TRBJ2-2	-	TGCGCCAGCAGCCCGGAGCCGAACACCGGGGAGCTGTTTTTT	CASSPEPNTGELFF
TRBD2	TRBV10-3	TRBJ2-3	-	TGTGCCATCAGTGGACTAGCGGTCAGCACAGATACGCAGTATTTT	CAISGLAVSTDTQYF
TRBD2	TRBV20-1	TRBJ2-3	-	TGCAGTGCTAGAGATGAGCGGGAGTACACAGATACGCAGTATTTT	CSARDEREYTDTQYF
TRBD1	TRBV7-9	TRBJ1-1	-	TGTGCCAGCAGCTTGAGGGACAGGGAAGGGACTGAAGCTTTCTTT	CASSLRDREGTEAFF
-	TRBV3-1	TRBJ2-5	-	TGTGCCAGCCCCACAGGGAACCGTGGGGAGACCCAGTACTTC	CASPTGNRGETQYF
-	TRBV5-1	TRBJ2-3	few	TGCGCCAGCAGAGGGTCGAGCACAGATACGCAGTATTTT	CASRGSSTDTQYF
-	TRBV27	TRBJ2-7	-	TGTGCCAGCAATTACCTAGGGCCGGAGGGGGAGCAGTACTTC	CASNYLGPEGEQYF
-	TRBV20-1	TRBJ1-1	many	TGCAGTGCTAGAAACGCAGGGAACACTGAAGCTTTCTTT	CSARNAGNTEAFF
TRBD2	TRBV5-5	TRBJ2-1	few	TGTGCCAGCAGCCCGCGAGTCGCGGGGGGTTCCTACAATGAGCAGTTCTTC	CASSPRVAGGSYNEQFF
-	TRBV7-2	TRBJ1-2	-	TGTGCCAGCAGCTTAGGGCCTCAGAGGGGCTACACCTTC	CASSLGPQRGYTF
TRBD2	TRBV12-3/TRBV12-4	TRBJ2-5	-	TGTGCCAGCTTAGCGGGAAGTGGGTTAGAGACCCAGTACTTC	CASLAGSGLETQYF
-	TRBV14	TRBJ2-6	few	TGTGCCAGCAGCGAGACCGGGACAAGCCCCTCTGGGGCCAACGTCCTGACTTTC	CASSETGTSPSGANVLTF
TRBD2	TRBV24-1	TRBJ2-5	-	TGTGCCACCAGTGATACCACCGAACTAGCGGGAGTCTTGGAGACCCAGTACTTC	CATSDTTELAGVLETQYF
-	TRBV15	TRBJ2-4	few	TGTGCCACCAGCAGAGTTGGAGGGGGCATTCAGTACTTC	CATSRVGGGIQYF
-	TRBV11-2	TRBJ2-3	few	TGTGCCAGCAGCTTAGATCCGGGAGCGGCAGATACGCAGTATTTT	CASSLDPGAADTQYF
-	TRBV3-1	TRBJ2-3	-	TGTGCCAGCAGCCAAGATCAGGAAGATACGCAGTATTTT	CASSQDQEDTQYF
-	TRBV24-1	TRBJ2-1	-	TGTGCCACCAGTGATGGAACATACAATGAGCAGTTCTTC	CATSDGTYNEQFF
-	TRBV20-1	TRBJ2-1	-	TGCAGTGCTAGGCTCAGGGGTTTTAACAATGAGCAGTTCTTC	CSARLRGFNNEQFF
-	TRBV4-2	TRBJ2-1	-	TGTGCCAGCAGCCAAGCTCCGAGCGGGCCGTACAATGAGCAGTTCTTC	CASSQAPSGPYNEQFF
-	TRBV5-1	TRBJ1-3	-	TGCGCCAGCAGCTTGGATGGATTCGCTGGAAACACCATATATTTT	CASSLDGFAGNTIYF
TRBD1	TRBV20-1	TRBJ1-1	few	TGCAGTGCTAGGACAGGGGCAGGAAACACTGAAGCTTTCTTT	CSARTGAGNTEAFF
-	TRBV5-1	TRBJ2-3	-	TGCGCCAGCAGCTTGACTAGGTTAGGAGATACGCAGTATTTT	CASSLTRLGDTQYF
-	TRBV20-1	TRBJ1-2	few	TGCAGTGCGGCAACCGACGGAAGCTATGGCTACACCTTC	CSAATDGSYGYTF
-	TRBV11-2	TRBJ2-1	few	TGTGCCAGCAGCCTCGGGTCGATGGGCAATGAGCAGTTCTTC	CASSLGSMGNEQFF